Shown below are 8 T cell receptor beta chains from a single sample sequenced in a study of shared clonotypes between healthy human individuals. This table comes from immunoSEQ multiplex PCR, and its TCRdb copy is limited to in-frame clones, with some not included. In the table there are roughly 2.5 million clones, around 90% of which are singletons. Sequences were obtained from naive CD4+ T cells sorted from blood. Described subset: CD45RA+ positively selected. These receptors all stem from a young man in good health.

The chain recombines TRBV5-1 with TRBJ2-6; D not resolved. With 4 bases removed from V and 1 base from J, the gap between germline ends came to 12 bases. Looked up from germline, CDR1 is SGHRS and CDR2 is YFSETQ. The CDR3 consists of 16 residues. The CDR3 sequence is CASSVNMASGANVLTF. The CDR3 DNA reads TGCGCCAGCAGCGTAAATATGGCATCTGGGGCCAACGTCCTGACTTTC.

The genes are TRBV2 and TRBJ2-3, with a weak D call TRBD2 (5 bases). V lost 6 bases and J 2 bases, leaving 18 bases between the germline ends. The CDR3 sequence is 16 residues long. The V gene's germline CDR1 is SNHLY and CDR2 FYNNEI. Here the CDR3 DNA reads TGTGCCAGCAGATACAGAAGTCTAGCACTCACAGATACGCAGTATTTT. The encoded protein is CASRYRSLALTDTQYF.

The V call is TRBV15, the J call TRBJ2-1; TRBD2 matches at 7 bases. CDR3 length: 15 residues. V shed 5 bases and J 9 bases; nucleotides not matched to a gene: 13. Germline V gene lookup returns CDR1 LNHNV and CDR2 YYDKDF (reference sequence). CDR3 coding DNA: TGTGCCACCAGCCTTGGGGCGGGAGCTGAGACTGAGCAGTTCTTC. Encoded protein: CATSLGAGAETEQFF.

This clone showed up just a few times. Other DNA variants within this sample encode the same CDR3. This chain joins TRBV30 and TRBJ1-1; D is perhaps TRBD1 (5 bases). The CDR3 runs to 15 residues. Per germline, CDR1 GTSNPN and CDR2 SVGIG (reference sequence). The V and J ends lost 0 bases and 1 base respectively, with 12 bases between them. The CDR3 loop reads CAWSVRGRGNTEAFF. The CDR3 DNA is TGTGCCTGGAGTGTAAGGGGTAGGGGGAACACTGAAGCTTTCTTT.

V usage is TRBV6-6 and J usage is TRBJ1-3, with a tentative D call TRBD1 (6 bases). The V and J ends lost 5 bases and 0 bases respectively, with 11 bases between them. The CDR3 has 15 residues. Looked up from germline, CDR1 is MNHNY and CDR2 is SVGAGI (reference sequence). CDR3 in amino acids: CASSPGHFSGNTIYF. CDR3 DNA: TGTGCCAGCAGTCCGGGACACTTCTCTGGAAACACCATATATTTT.

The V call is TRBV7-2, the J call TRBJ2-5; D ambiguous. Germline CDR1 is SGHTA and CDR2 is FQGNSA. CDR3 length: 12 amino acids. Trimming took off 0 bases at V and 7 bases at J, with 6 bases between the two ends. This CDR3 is CASSLASGTQYF. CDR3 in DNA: TGTGCCAGCAGCTTAGCCTCCGGGACCCAGTACTTC.

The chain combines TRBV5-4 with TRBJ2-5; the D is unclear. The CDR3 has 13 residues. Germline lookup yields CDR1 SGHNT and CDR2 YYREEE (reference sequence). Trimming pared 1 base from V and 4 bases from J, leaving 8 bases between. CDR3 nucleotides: TGTGCCAGCAGCTTGATCCATGGAGAGACCCAGTACTTC. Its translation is CASSLIHGETQYF.

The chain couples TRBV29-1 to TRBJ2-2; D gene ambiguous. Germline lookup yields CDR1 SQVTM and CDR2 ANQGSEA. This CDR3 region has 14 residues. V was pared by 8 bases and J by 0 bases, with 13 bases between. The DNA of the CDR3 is TGCAGCACTGAAAGTGGACCGAACACCGGGGAGCTGTTTTTT. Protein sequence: CSTESGPNTGELFF.